Listed below are T cell receptor beta chains from one sample, sequenced in a study of blood T cell repertoires in COVID-19. Libraries were prepared by immunoSEQ multiplex PCR; TCRdb keeps only in-frame clonotypes and omits some of them. The sample lists around 200,000 clones; about 88% were seen once. Sequenced material: PBMCs or T cells enriched from blood (not recorded which). These receptor sequences come from a woman between 25 and 40 years old who had been exposed to COVID-19. CDR3s leave out the opening cysteine and the closing phenylalanine or tryptophan.

v_call cdr3_aa
TRBV5-5 ASSRGQGAGNTIY
TRBV7-9 ASSLGQGRTEAF
TRBV5-1 ASSLELNTEAF
TRBV12-5 ASGFNSQIRGNTIY
TRBV13 ASSADSRNYGYT
TRBV9 ASSSGGGYSYEQY
TRBV12-1 ASSFGSNRSSYNSPLH
TRBV3-1/TRBV3-2 ASSPPRTGNYGYT
TRBV7-6 ASSLFAGPNNYGYT
TRBV6-5 AIGPGQGNYEQY
TRBV3-1/TRBV3-2 ASSQGRGRVTEAF
TRBV9 ASSVAGWNTGELF
TRBV7-6 ASSMTGGQNTGELF
TRBV5-1 ASSVRQGASGNTIY
TRBV19 ASSTTGGLGISPLH
TRBV18 ASSPTDRGGYEQY
TRBV6-5 ASSPTDSGVAF
TRBV18 ASSPFGGESSSPLH
TRBV2 ASSTTGGEETQY
TRBV9 ASSVGTSGNTDTQY
TRBV20-1 SANRDYGYT
TRBV27 ASSSKRGHNTGELF
TRBV5-1 ASSIGQTGSYEQY
TRBV7-3 ASSLAVSETQY
TRBV9 ASSVGAGGTSNEKLF
TRBV2 ASRPGQGNTGELF
TRBV5-1 ATTDREGYGYT
TRBV27 ASRTGWRTQY
TRBV4-2 ASSQGTGDYGYT
TRBV30 AWSVQTVDTHSNQPQH
TRBV27 ASSSTGYGETQY
TRBV11-2 ASSSVAGGHYEQY
TRBV4-1 ASSQAAGRRNQPQH
TRBV10-2 ASSPLWGGETQY
TRBV29-1 SAGTGDGYGYT
TRBV9 ASSPRPRPGSWAEAF
TRBV18 ASSHGTSMDEQF
TRBV2 ASSDYGEVGNQPQH
TRBV27 ARGGDGGNSPLH
TRBV13 ASSKGTSGGDNEQF
TRBV30 AYTDAGGPLH
TRBV29-1 SVDRGYEQY
TRBV28 ASMTGIGNTIY
TRBV10-2 ASTLQGGNSPLH
TRBV2 ASSLQNMNTEAF
TRBV7-9 ASSLQASNTEAF
TRBV19 ASKMRPRDGSPLH
TRBV2 ASSVPDGVYGYT
TRBV3-1/TRBV3-2 ASSQVVGHSGNTIY
TRBV9 ASGGVNEQF
TRBV30 ACNRDRGWEQF
TRBV9 ASSVSPRSPEAF
TRBV2 ASSPTGYGYT
TRBV2 ASRSTSLRTDTQY
TRBV7-9 ASSSTRDRGGEQY
TRBV11-3 ASSLAIGGKLF
TRBV19 ASSIVGEAGYT
TRBV4-1 ASSGGENNQPQH
TRBV18 ASSPTGGDSNQPQH
TRBV27 ASSPTTVGFGYT